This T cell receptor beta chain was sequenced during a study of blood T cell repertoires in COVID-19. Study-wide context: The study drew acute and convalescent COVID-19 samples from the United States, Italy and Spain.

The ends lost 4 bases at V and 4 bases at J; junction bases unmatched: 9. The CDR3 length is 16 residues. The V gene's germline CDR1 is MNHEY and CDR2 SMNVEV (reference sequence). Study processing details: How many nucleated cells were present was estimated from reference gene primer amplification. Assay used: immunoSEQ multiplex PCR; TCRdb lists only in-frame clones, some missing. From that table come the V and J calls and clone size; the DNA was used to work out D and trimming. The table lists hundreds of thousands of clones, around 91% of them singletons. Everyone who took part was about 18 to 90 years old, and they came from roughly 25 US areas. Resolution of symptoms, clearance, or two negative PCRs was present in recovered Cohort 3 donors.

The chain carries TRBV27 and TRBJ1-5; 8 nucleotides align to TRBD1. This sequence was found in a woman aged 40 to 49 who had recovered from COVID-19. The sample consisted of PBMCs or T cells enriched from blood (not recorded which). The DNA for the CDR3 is TGTGCCAGCAGTTCAGGGGCAGGGGGCGGGAATCAGCCCCAGCATTTT. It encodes CASSSGAGGGNQPQHF.